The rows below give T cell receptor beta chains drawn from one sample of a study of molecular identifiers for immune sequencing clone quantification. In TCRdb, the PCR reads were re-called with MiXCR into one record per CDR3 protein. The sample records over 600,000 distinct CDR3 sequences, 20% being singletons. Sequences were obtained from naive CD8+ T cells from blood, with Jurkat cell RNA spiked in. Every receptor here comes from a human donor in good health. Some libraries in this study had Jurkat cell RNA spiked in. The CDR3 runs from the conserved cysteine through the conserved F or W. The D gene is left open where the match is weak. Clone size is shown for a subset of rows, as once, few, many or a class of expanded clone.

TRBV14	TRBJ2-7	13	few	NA	CASSAGRGYEQYF	TGTGCCAGCTCGGCCGGCAGGGGCTACGAGCAGTACTTC
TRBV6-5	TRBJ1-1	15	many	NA	CASSYSTGRRAEAFF	TGTGCCAGCAGTTACTCCACAGGGAGGAGGGCTGAAGCTTTCTTT
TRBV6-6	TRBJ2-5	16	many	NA	CASSYTAEQARGTQYF	TGTGCCAGCAGTTACACAGCGGAACAGGCCCGGGGGACCCAGTACTTC
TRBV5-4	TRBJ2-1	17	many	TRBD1	CASSFEGQGKDYNEQFF	TGTGCCAGCAGCTTTGAGGGACAGGGGAAGGACTACAATGAGCAGTTCTTC
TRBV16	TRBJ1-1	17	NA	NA	CASSQSWGRGMNTEAFF	TGTGCCAGCAGCCAATCATGGGGAAGGGGGATGAACACTGAAGCTTTCTTT
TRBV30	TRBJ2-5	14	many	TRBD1	CAWSVETGQETQYF	TGTGCCTGGAGTGTCGAGACAGGGCAAGAGACCCAGTACTTC
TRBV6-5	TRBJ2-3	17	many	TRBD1	CASVGQGLEASTDTQYF	TGTGCCAGCGTAGGACAGGGACTGGAGGCTAGCACAGATACGCAGTATTTT
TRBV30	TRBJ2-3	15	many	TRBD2	CAWSIKREATDTQYF	TGTGCCTGGAGTATCAAGCGGGAGGCCACAGATACGCAGTATTTT
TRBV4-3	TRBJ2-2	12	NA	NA	CASSQLLGELFF	TGCGCCAGCAGCCAACTACTGGGGGAGCTGTTTTTT
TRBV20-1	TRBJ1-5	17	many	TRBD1	CSASDGQGGVSNQPQHF	TGCAGTGCTAGCGACGGACAGGGGGGAGTAAGCAATCAGCCCCAGCATTTT
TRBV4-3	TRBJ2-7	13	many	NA	CASSQEAYYEQYF	TGCGCCAGCAGCCAAGAGGCCTACTACGAGCAGTACTTC
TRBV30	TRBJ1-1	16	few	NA	CAWSVPFGGGGTEAFF	TGTGCCTGGAGTGTACCCTTTGGGGGGGGAGGGACTGAAGCTTTCTTT
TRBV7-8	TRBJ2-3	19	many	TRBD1	CASSLGVMGQGFGTDTQYF	TGTGCCAGCAGCTTAGGGGTTATGGGACAGGGGTTCGGCACAGATACGCAGTATTTT
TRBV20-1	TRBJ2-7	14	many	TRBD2	CSAIPGLAGIVQYF	TGCAGTGCTATTCCGGGACTAGCGGGAATAGTGCAGTACTTC
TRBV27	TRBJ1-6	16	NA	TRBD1	CACSSTQGAWNSPLHF	TGTGCCTGCAGTTCCACACAGGGGGCGTGGAATTCACCCCTCCACTTT
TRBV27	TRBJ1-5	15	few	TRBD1	CASSLDRGPSQPQHF	TGTGCCAGCAGTTTGGACAGGGGGCCGAGTCAGCCCCAGCATTTT
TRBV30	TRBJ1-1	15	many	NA	CAWSVRGWGNTEAFF	TGTGCCTGGAGTGTAAGGGGGTGGGGGAACACTGAAGCTTTCTTT
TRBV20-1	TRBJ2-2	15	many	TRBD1	CSARRGRVDTGELFF	TGCAGTGCTAGAAGGGGGCGAGTGGACACCGGGGAGCTGTTTTTT
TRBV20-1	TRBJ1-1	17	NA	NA	CSARSSRAMGTNTEAFF	TGCAGTGCTAGATCTTCACGCGCTATGGGGACGAACACTGAAGCTTTCTTT
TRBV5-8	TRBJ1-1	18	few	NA	CASSPTGGAPLMNTEAFF	TGTGCCAGCAGTCCTACCGGGGGGGCGCCGTTGATGAACACTGAAGCTTTCTTT
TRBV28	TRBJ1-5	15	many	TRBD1	CASSISGQGNQPQHF	TGTGCCAGCAGTATTTCCGGACAGGGGAATCAGCCCCAGCATTTT
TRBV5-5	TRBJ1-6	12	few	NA	CASSLGELTLHF	TGTGCCAGCAGCTTGGGGGAGCTAACCCTCCACTTT
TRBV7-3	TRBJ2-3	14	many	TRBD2	CASSTTSGTDTQYF	TGTGCCAGCAGCACAACTAGCGGCACAGATACGCAGTATTTT
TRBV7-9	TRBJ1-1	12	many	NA	CASTFHNTEAFF	TGTGCCAGCACCTTCCACAACACTGAAGCTTTCTTT
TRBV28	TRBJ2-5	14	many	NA	CASSSRDFEETQYF	TGTGCCAGCAGTTCCCGGGACTTTGAAGAGACCCAGTACTTC
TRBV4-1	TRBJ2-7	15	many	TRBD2	CASSQESREGREQYF	TGCGCCAGCAGCCAAGAAAGTCGGGAGGGCCGTGAGCAGTACTTC
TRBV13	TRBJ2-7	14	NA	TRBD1	CASSLRDREAEQYF	TGTGCCAGCAGTCTCCGGGACAGGGAAGCCGAGCAGTACTTC
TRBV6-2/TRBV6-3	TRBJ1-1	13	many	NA	CASSYYRDTEAFF	TGTGCCAGCAGTTACTACCGTGACACTGAAGCTTTCTTT
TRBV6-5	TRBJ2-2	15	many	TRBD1	CASSYRTGFTGELFF	TGTGCCAGCAGTTACAGGACAGGGTTCACCGGGGAGCTGTTTTTT
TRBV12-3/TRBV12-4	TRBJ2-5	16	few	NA	CASNNRGRESQETQYF	TGTGCCAGCAATAACCGGGGCAGGGAGAGTCAGGAGACCCAGTACTTC
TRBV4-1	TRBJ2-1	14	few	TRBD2	CASNTAGGHNEQFF	TGCGCCAGCAACACAGCGGGAGGGCACAATGAGCAGTTCTTC
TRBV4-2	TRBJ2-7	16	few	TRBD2	CASSQGKREGIYEQYF	TGTGCCAGCAGCCAAGGGAAGCGGGAGGGGATCTACGAGCAGTACTTC
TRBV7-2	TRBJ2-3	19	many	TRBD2	CASSLRTSGGIGSTDTQYF	TGTGCCAGCAGCCTGCGGACTAGCGGGGGTATCGGTAGCACAGATACGCAGTATTTT
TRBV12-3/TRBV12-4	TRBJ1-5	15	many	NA	CASSFGGSGNQPQHF	TGTGCCAGCAGTTTCGGCGGGAGCGGCAATCAGCCCCAGCATTTT
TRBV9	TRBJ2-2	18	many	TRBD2	CASSGGQPGLAGTGELFF	TGTGCCAGCAGCGGGGGACAGCCGGGACTAGCGGGGACCGGGGAGCTGTTTTTT
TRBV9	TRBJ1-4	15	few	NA	CASSPTGGPNEKLFF	TGTGCCAGCAGCCCAACGGGGGGCCCTAATGAAAAACTGTTTTTT
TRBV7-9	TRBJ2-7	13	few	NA	CASSPTANYEQYF	TGTGCCAGCAGCCCAACGGCCAACTACGAGCAGTACTTC
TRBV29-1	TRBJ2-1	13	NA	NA	CSVEDLGKREQFF	TGCAGCGTTGAAGATCTGGGGAAACGTGAGCAGTTCTTC
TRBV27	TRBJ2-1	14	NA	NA	CASSPTSPYNEQFF	TGTGCCAGCAGCCCTACTAGCCCCTACAATGAGCAGTTCTTC
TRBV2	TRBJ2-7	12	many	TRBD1	CASKEIPGQGYF	TGTGCCAGCAAAGAAATCCCGGGACAGGGGTACTTC
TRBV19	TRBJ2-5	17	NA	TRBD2	CASSIETSGGLKGTQYF	TGTGCCAGTAGTATAGAAACTAGCGGGGGCCTAAAAGGGACCCAGTACTTC
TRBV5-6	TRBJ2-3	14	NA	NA	CASSLKGPTDTQYF	TGTGCCAGCAGCTTGAAAGGACCAACAGATACGCAGTATTTT
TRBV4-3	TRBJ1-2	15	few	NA	CASSQGARVDYGYTF	TGCGCCAGCAGCCAAGGGGCCAGGGTGGACTATGGCTACACCTTC
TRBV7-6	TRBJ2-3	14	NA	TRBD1	CASSQCRGSDTQYF	TGTGCCAGCAGCCAATGCAGGGGGTCAGATACGCAGTATTTT
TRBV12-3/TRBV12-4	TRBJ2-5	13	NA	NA	CASSSGEEETQYF	TGTGCCAGCAGTTCCGGCGAGGAAGAGACCCAGTACTTC
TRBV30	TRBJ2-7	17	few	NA	CAWSVRKGTPSFGEQYF	TGTGCCTGGAGTGTAAGGAAAGGGACACCCTCTTTCGGGGAGCAGTACTTC
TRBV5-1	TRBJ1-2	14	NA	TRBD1	CASSSGQGAKGYTF	TGCGCCAGCAGCTCTGGACAGGGGGCTAAGGGCTACACCTTC
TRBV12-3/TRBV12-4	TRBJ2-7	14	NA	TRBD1	CASSVRQGWYEQSF	TGTGCCAGCAGTGTCCGACAGGGATGGTACGAGCAGTCCTTC
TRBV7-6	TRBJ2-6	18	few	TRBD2	CASSPMSAGVPGANVLTF	TGTGCCAGCAGCCCCATGTCAGCGGGAGTCCCTGGGGCCAACGTCCTGACTTTC
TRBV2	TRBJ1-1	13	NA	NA	CASGGNLNTEAFF	TGTGCCAGCGGAGGGAACCTAAACACTGAAGCTTTCTTT
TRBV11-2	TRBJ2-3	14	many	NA	CASSWGPGRDTQYF	TGTGCCAGCAGCTGGGGGCCAGGGCGGGATACGCAGTATTTT
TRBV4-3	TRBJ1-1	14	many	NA	CASSQDGGYTEAFF	TGCGCCAGCAGCCAAGATGGGGGATACACTGAAGCTTTCTTT